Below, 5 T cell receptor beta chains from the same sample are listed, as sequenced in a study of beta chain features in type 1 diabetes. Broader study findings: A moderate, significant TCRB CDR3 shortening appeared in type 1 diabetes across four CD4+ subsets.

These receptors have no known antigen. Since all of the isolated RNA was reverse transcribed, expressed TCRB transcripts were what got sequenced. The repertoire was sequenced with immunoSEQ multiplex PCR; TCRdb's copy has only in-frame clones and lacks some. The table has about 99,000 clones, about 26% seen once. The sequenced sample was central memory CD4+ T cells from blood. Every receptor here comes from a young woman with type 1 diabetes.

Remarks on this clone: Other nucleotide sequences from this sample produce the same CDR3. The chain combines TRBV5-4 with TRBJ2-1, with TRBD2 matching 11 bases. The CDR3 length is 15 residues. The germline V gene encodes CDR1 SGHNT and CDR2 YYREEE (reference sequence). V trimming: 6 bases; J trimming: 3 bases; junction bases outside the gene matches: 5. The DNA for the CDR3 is TGTGCCAGCAACCCGGGACTAGCGGACTACAATGAGCAGTTCTTC. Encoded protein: CASNPGLADYNEQFF.

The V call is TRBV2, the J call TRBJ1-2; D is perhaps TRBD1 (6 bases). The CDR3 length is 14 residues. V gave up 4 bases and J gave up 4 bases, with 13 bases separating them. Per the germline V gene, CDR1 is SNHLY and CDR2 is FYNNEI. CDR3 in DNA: TGTGCCAGCAGTGCCACGGACAGTAGCTATGGCTACACCTTC. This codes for CASSATDSSYGYTF.

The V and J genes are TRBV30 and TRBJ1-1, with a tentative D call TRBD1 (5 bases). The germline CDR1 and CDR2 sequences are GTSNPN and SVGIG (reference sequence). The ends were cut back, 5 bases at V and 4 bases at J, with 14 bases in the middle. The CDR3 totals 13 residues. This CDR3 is CAWVGHTGTEAFF. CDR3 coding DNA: TGTGCCTGGGTCGGACACACGGGCACTGAAGCTTTCTTT.

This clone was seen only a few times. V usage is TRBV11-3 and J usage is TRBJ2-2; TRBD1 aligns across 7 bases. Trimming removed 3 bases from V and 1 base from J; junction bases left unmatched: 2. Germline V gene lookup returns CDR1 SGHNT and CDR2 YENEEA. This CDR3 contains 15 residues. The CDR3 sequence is CASSLTGRNTGELFF. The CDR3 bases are TGTGCCAGCAGCTTGACAGGGAGGAACACCGGGGAGCTGTTTTTT.

CDR3 amino acids: CASSSQGANQPQHF. CDR3 nucleotide sequence: TGTGCCAGCAGTTCACAGGGGGCAAACCAGCCCCAGCATTTT. The rearrangement joins TRBV27 to TRBJ1-5, with 9 bases that match TRBD1. The CDR3 has 14 amino acids. From germline, CDR1 is MNHEY and CDR2 SMNVEV (reference sequence). V lost 4 bases, J lost 7 bases, and 5 bases stayed unmatched.